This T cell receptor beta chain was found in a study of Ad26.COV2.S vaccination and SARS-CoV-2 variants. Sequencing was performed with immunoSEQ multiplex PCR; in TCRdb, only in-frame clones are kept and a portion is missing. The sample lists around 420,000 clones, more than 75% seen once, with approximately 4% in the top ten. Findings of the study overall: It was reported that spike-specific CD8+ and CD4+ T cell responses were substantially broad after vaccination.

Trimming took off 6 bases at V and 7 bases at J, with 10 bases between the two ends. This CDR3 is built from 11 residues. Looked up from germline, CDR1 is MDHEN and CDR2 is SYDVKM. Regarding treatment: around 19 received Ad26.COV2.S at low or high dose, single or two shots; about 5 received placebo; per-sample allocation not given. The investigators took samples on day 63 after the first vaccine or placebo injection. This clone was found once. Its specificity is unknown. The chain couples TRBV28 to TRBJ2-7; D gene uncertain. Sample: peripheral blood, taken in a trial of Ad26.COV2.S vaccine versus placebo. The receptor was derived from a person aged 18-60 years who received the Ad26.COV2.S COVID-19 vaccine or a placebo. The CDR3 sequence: CASSSASEQYF. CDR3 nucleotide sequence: TGTGCCAGCAGCTCGGCAAGTGAGCAGTACTTC. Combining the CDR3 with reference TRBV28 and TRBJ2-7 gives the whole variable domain DVKVTQSSRYLVKRTGEKVFLECVQDMDHENMFWYRQDPGLGLRLIYFSYDVKMKEKGDIPEGYSVSREKKERFSLILESASTNQTSMYLCASSSASEQYFGPGTRLTVT.